This T cell receptor (beta chain) was obtained from a study of T cell responses to AZD1222 COVID-19 vaccine. Overall study: Analysis merged second doses at about 4 or about 12 weeks.

The table lists this clone with a few counts. The antigen is unknown. Trimming removed 2 bases from V and 9 bases from J, with 14 bases in between. Germline V gene sequence: CDR1 MDHEN, CDR2 SYDVKM. The CDR3 totals 15 residues. Assay used: immunoSEQ multiplex PCR; TCRdb lists only in-frame clones, some missing. The repertoire holds 75,000 to 90,000 clones, with roughly 82% as singletons. General study points: Across the whole spike, CD4 TCRs peaked at regions 160-218 and 743-854. Increased Spike-specific TCR breadth and depth were observed after two AZD1222 doses.

The sequences come from peripheral blood, collected on day 0 of AZD1222 vaccination. The clonotype comes from an adult in good health. The chain recombines TRBV28 with TRBJ1-6; a weak D match, TRBD1 (5 bases). The CDR3 sequence: CASSLDSRGGSPLHF. Written as DNA, the CDR3 is TGTGCCAGCAGTTTAGACAGTCGGGGGGGTTCACCCCTCCACTTT.